The 22 T cell receptor beta chains given below trace back to one sample, sequenced in a study of PD-1 blockade in classical Hodgkin lymphoma. Brentuximab vedotin exposure varied among the patients, all of whom had relapsed after autologous stem cell transplantation. It was by magnetic negative selection that CD4+ T cells were purified from thawed PBMCs. Repertoires were generated with immunoSEQ multiplex PCR, while TCRdb's copy carries only in-frame clones and drops some. The sample records tens of thousands of clones, about four fifths being singletons. The source was CD4+ T cells from blood, collected at baseline. The source of these receptors is a human donor with classical Hodgkin lymphoma.

The chain has TRBV4-1 and TRBJ1-6; no firm D call. CDR1 MGHRA and CDR2 YSYEKL come from the germline V gene. The CDR3 is made up of 17 amino acids. Trimming took 0 bases from V and 9 from J, leaving 18 bases between them. CDR3 DNA: TGCGCCAGCAGCCAAGATCCGAGGGCAGCTGTTTCTTCACCCCTCCACTTT. It yields the protein CASSQDPRAAVSSPLHF.

This sequence joins TRBV6-1 and TRBJ1-1; the D is unclear. Trimming stripped 2 bases from V and 8 bases from J, with 9 bases between. CDR1 MNHNS and CDR2 SASEGT come from the germline V gene. The CDR3 runs 12 residues. This chain's CDR3 is CASSEFAPEAFF. The CDR3, as DNA: TGTGCCAGCAGTGAATTCGCGCCAGAAGCTTTCTTT.

The chain is built from TRBV2 and TRBJ2-6; 9 nucleotides agree with TRBD2. This CDR3 spans 18 amino acids. In germline, CDR1 is SNHLY, CDR2 FYNNEI. Trimming cost V 5 bases and J 1 base; bases outside gene matches: 9. The CDR3 region is CASSRRASGVSGANVLTF. The CDR3 DNA is TGTGCCAGCAGTCGGCGGGCTAGCGGGGTGTCTGGGGCCAACGTCCTGACTTTC.

The V call is TRBV7-2, the J call TRBJ2-3; D uncertain. Germline lookup yields CDR1 SGHTA and CDR2 FQGNSA. V shed 2 bases and J shed 3 bases, with 3 bases lying between them. The CDR3 contains 12 residues. The CDR3 DNA reads TGTGCCAGCAGCTTAATTACAGATACGCAGTATTTT. The encoded protein is CASSLITDTQYF.

The chain recombines TRBV7-2 with TRBJ1-2; D is unresolved. Looked up from germline, CDR1 is SGHTA and CDR2 is FQGNSA. This CDR3 contains 14 residues. The V end was cut by 6 bases, the J end by 8 bases, with 19 bases between. CDR3 DNA sequence: TGTGCCAGCAGTTTCCGCGGCGGGGAAGGGGGCTACACCTTC. Its protein product is CASSFRGGEGGYTF.

The chain has TRBV11-2 and TRBJ2-5, with D tentatively TRBD2 (5 bases). CDR3 length equals 13 residues. Germline V CDR1 and CDR2: SGHAT, FQNNGV. Trimming shortened V by 0 bases and J by 10 bases, and 12 bases separated the two germline ends. CDR3 in DNA: TGTGCCAGCAGCTTAGATCTTACCCGGGGCCAGTACTTC. Amino acid sequence: CASSLDLTRGQYF.

The chain recombines TRBV30 with TRBJ1-2, with 7 bases lining up with TRBD1. Germline assignment: CDR1 GTSNPN and CDR2 SVGIG (reference sequence). This CDR3 has 13 amino acids. Trimming at V came to 2 bases and at J to 6 bases, leaving 6 bases not matched to a gene. CDR3 nucleotide sequence: TGTGCCTGGAGTTATGGGCAGGGGGATGGCTACACCTTC. It translates to CAWSYGQGDGYTF.

This clone appeared a single time. This rearrangement joins TRBV6-1 to TRBJ2-7, with D possibly being TRBD2 (7 bases). Trimming took off 10 bases at V and 2 bases at J, with 15 bases between the two ends. CDR1 is MNHNS and CDR2 is SASEGT in the germline V gene. This CDR3 has 13 amino acids. Written as DNA, the CDR3 is TGTGCCATGGGGGGGGCGTCCGCCTACGAGCAGTACTTC. It encodes CAMGGASAYEQYF.

The V and J genes are TRBV7-2 and TRBJ1-3; D call uncertain. The germline CDR1 and CDR2 sequences are SGHTA and FQGNSA. Trimming pared 5 bases from V and 3 bases from J, leaving 11 bases between. The CDR3 has 14 amino acids. CDR3 loop: CASSLTMGGNTIYF. The CDR3 DNA is TGTGCCAGCAGCCTTACCATGGGTGGAAACACCATATATTTT.

The sample holds a few counts of this clone. The rearrangement uses TRBV19 and TRBJ1-1, with D tentatively TRBD1 (6 bases). This CDR3 region has 14 residues. Trimming pared 5 bases from V and 1 base from J, leaving 11 bases between. The germline CDR1 and CDR2 sequences are LNHDA and SQIVND (reference sequence). The CDR3 here is CASSLQGQNTEAFF. The CDR3 DNA reads TGTGCCAGTAGTCTTCAGGGACAGAACACTGAAGCTTTCTTT.

This clone was found a few times. This chain links TRBV7-3 with TRBJ2-2; D call uncertain. The V end was cut by 0 bases, the J end by 7 bases, with 3 bases between. The germline V gene has CDR1 SGHTA and CDR2 FQGTGA. This CDR3 region has 12 residues. DNA of the CDR3: TGTGCCAGCAGCTTAACGAACGGGGAGCTGTTTTTT. It is translated as CASSLTNGELFF. Supplemented by reference TRBV7-3 and TRBJ2-2, the full variable domain reads GAGVSQTPSNKVTEKGKYVELRCDPISGHTALYWYRQSLGQGPEFLIYFQGTGAADDSGLPNDRFFAVRPEGSVSTLKIQRTERGDSAVYLCASSLTNGELFFGEGSRLTVL.

The rearrangement links TRBV6-5 to TRBJ2-1; D might be TRBD1 (5 bases). CDR1 is MNHEY, CDR2 SVGAGI, per germline. Trimming removed 2 bases from V and 8 bases from J, with 13 bases in between. This CDR3 is built from 14 residues. CDR3 in amino acids: CASSYGALWDEQFF. The CDR3 DNA follows: TGTGCCAGCAGTTACGGGGCACTCTGGGATGAGCAGTTCTTC.

This chain uses TRBV6-6 with TRBJ1-1; D may be TRBD1 (6 bases). The CDR3 sequence is 13 residues long. Trimming removed 7 bases at V and 4 bases at J, with 13 bases between. Germline CDR1 is MNHNY and CDR2 is SVGAGI (reference sequence). In DNA, the CDR3 is TGTGCCAGCAACAATCCAGGGGTCACTGAAGCTTTCTTT. Translation gives CASNNPGVTEAFF.

This sequence joins TRBV11-1 and TRBJ2-7; 8 bases agree with TRBD2. The CDR3 has 15 residues. The V gene's germline CDR1 is SGHAT and CDR2 FQDESV (reference sequence). J gave up 4 bases and V 6 bases, and 11 bases lay outside the gene matches. CDR3 sequence (DNA): TGTGCCAGCAGTCTTGACTCCAGCGGGGGATACGAGCAGTACTTC. Its translation: CASSLDSSGGYEQYF.

The chain carries TRBV11-2 and TRBJ2-5; D is uncertain. V was pared by 5 bases and J by 2 bases, with 15 bases between. The CDR3 extends over 15 amino acids. The germline V gene encodes CDR1 SGHAT and CDR2 FQNNGV. The CDR3 protein is CASSLGSGEQETQYF. CDR3 in DNA: TGTGCCAGCAGCCTAGGCTCGGGTGAACAAGAGACCCAGTACTTC. Filled out from reference TRBV11-2 and TRBJ2-5, the complete variable domain reads EAGVAQSPRYKIIEKRQSVAFWCNPISGHATLYWYQQILGQGPKLLIQFQNNGVVDDSQLPKDRFSAERLKGVDSTLKIQPAKLEDSAVYLCASSLGSGEQETQYFGPGTRLLVL.

The chain is built from TRBV30 and TRBJ1-1; 7 nucleotides match TRBD1. CDR1 GTSNPN and CDR2 SVGIG come from the germline V gene (reference sequence). CDR3 size: 15 residues. J lost 8 bases, V lost 0 bases, and 12 bases had no gene match. The CDR3 reads CAWSVLSALDREAFF. The DNA for the CDR3 is TGTGCCTGGAGTGTTTTATCAGCGTTGGACAGGGAAGCTTTCTTT.

The rearrangement joins TRBV6-5 to TRBJ1-3, with D maybe TRBD1 (5 bases). V was shortened by 0 bases and J by 7 bases, with 16 bases between the two germline ends. The CDR3 is made up of 16 amino acids. Per the germline V gene, CDR1 is MNHEY and CDR2 is SVGAGI. The CDR3 nucleotides read TGTGCCAGCAGTTACTCATGGGAGTCCGGGACGAACACCATATATTTT. Encoded protein: CASSYSWESGTNTIYF.

This chain joins TRBV19 and TRBJ2-1; tentatively, D is TRBD1 or TRBD2 (5 bases each). The CDR3 is 14 residues long. Germline V lookup: CDR1 LNHDA, CDR2 SQIVND (reference sequence). Trimming stripped 5 bases from V and 5 bases from J, with 13 bases between. The CDR3 loop reads CASSGWGWHNEQFF. The CDR3 DNA reads TGTGCCAGTAGTGGGTGGGGGTGGCACAATGAGCAGTTCTTC.

The chain joins TRBV4-2 to TRBJ1-2; D is unclear. Per germline, CDR1 LGHNA and CDR2 YNFKEQ. This CDR3 spans 14 amino acids. Trimming stripped 1 base from V and 4 bases from J, with 10 bases between. The CDR3, as DNA: TGTGCCAGCAGCCAAGCTAAGGGCAGCTATGGCTACACCTTC. Residues: CASSQAKGSYGYTF.

The V and J genes are TRBV4-1 and TRBJ1-2; no definite D call. V was trimmed by 0 bases and J by 7 bases, leaving 15 bases between them. Germline V gene lookup returns CDR1 MGHRA and CDR2 YSYEKL. CDR3 length: 15 residues. The CDR3 DNA reads as TGCGCCAGCAGCCAAGAATGGTTCCGAGAGTCTGGCTACACCTTC. Its protein is CASSQEWFRESGYTF.

This chain connects TRBV11-1 to TRBJ2-1, with TRBD2 as a possible D gene (5 bases). V was trimmed by 7 bases and J by 7 bases, leaving 23 bases between them. Germline V gene data show CDR1 as SGHAT and CDR2 as FQDESV (reference sequence). CDR3 length: 16 residues. CDR3 DNA sequence: TGTGCCAGCACCAGGATGGCTGATGGATGGAGGAATGAGCAGTTCTTC. Translating gives CASTRMADGWRNEQFF.

About this clone itself: Relative to the germline gene, one junction end is altered; a read error may explain this. The V call is TRBV19, the J call TRBJ1-1, with TRBD1 identical over 7 bases. In germline, CDR1 is LNHDA, CDR2 SQIVND (reference sequence). The CDR3 length is 14 residues. The CDR3 is CASSTGQSNTEAFF. DNA for the CDR3: TGTGCCAGCAGTACGGGACAGAGTAACACTGAAGCTTTCTTT. Together with reference TRBV19 and TRBJ1-1, the CDR3 gives the full variable domain: DGGITQSPKYLFRKEGQNVTLSCEQNLNHDAMYWYRQDPGQGLRLIYYSQIVNDFQKGDIAEGYSVSREKKESFPLTVTSAQKNPTAFYLCASSTGQSNTEAFFGQGTRLTVV.